One and the same sample provided the 21 T cell receptor beta chains below, sequenced in a study of patients and donors after allogeneic stem cell transplantation. TCRdb called the RT-PCR reads again in MiXCR, with one record for every CDR3 protein. The table records hundreds of thousands of distinct CDR3 sequences, more than 15% of them present only once. Material for sequencing was blood, either unsorted or a sorted T cell fraction (not recorded which). These receptors all come from a human donor who was either an allogeneic HSCT recipient or a stem cell or donor lymphocyte infusion donor (not recorded which). It is not recorded whose cells these are; they may come from a transplant donor.

The chain carries TRBV20-1 and TRBJ2-7, with 7 nucleotides matching TRBD2. The CDR3 is 13 amino acids. With 6 bases clipped from V and 5 bases from J, the junction kept 10 bases outside the gene matches. Germline CDR1 DFQATT, CDR2 SNEGSKA (reference sequence). The CDR3 reads CSAWGEGNNEQYF. The CDR3 nucleotides read TGCAGTGCATGGGGGGAGGGGAACAACGAGCAGTACTTC.

This clonotype was counted ten times or more. The V call is TRBV25-1, the J call TRBJ2-2, with 7 bases identical to TRBD1. Per germline, CDR1 MGHDK and CDR2 SYGVNS. This CDR3 region has 15 residues. Unmatched junction bases numbered 0, after V lost 1 base and J lost 1 base. The CDR3 is CASSEWTGNTGELFF. In nucleotides, the CDR3 is TGTGCCAGCAGTGAATGGACAGGGAACACCGGGGAGCTGTTTTTT.

The chain links TRBV5-1 to TRBJ2-7; TRBD1 agrees at 8 bases. V was clipped by 3 bases and J by 2 bases; unmatched bases: 4. The CDR3 totals 14 residues. Germline lookup yields CDR1 SGHRS and CDR2 YFSETQ. CDR3 sequence reads: CASSWGRGPYEQYF. The CDR3 DNA sequence: TGCGCCAGCAGCTGGGGCAGGGGGCCCTACGAGCAGTACTTC.

V is TRBV30 and J is TRBJ1-1, with D unclear. CDR1 is GTSNPN and CDR2 is SVGIG in the germline V gene (reference sequence). The ends were cut back, 4 bases at V and 1 base at J, with 10 bases in the middle. This CDR3 comprises 13 residues. Here the CDR3 reads CAWTRTPNTEAFF. CDR3 DNA sequence: TGTGCCTGGACTCGGACCCCGAACACTGAAGCTTTCTTT.

This clonotype showed up just a few times. The gene calls are TRBV7-3 and TRBJ2-2; TRBD2 might be the D (6 bases). V dropped 4 bases and J dropped 2 bases, with 11 bases sitting between them. The CDR3 covers 15 residues. Germline assignment: CDR1 SGHTA and CDR2 FQGTGA. The CDR3 reads CASSSSGLNTGELFF. Written as DNA, the CDR3 is TGTGCCAGCAGCTCGTCGGGACTTAACACCGGGGAGCTGTTTTTT.

The V and J genes are TRBV7-6 and TRBJ1-4; TRBD1 agrees at 7 bases. The junction had 4 bases not matched to a gene; V was cut back by 2 bases and J by 7 bases. Germline loops: CDR1 SGHVS, CDR2 FNYEAQ. The CDR3 is 14 amino acids. The CDR3 DNA reads as TGTGCCAGCAGCTTAAGGGGACAGCGTGAAAAACTGTTTTTT. Its protein product is CASSLRGQREKLFF.

This chain connects TRBV5-1 to TRBJ2-3; no definite D call. The ends were cut back, 1 base at V and 2 bases at J, with 5 bases in the middle. The germline gives CDR1 SGHRS, CDR2 YFSETQ. The CDR3 has 13 residues. CDR3 sequence reads: CASSLIPTDTQYF. The CDR3, as DNA: TGCGCCAGCAGCTTGATTCCCACAGATACGCAGTATTTT.

This clonotype was seen a few times. V usage is TRBV7-9 and J usage is TRBJ1-2; D gene ambiguous. The length of the CDR3 is 11 residues. Germline CDR1 SEHNR, CDR2 FQNEAQ (reference sequence). V lost 2 bases, J lost 8 bases, and 6 bases lay in between. CDR3 in DNA: TGTGCCAGCAGCTTAAGGGAAGGCTACACCTTC. Its protein product is CASSLREGYTF.

The chain is built from TRBV12-5 and TRBJ1-5, with TRBD1 as a possible D gene (6 bases). The CDR3 sequence is 13 residues long. The V gene lost 6 bases and the J gene lost 3 bases, with 9 bases spanning the gap. Germline assignment: CDR1 LGHNT and CDR2 FRNRAP. The CDR3 spells CASGQGFNQPQHF. CDR3 nucleotides: TGTGCTAGTGGACAGGGATTCAATCAGCCCCAGCATTTT.

The table lists this clonotype with a few counts. The gene calls are TRBV12-3 or TRBV12-4 and TRBJ1-2, with 9 bases aligning to TRBD1. After removal of 6 bases from V and 4 bases from J, the junction contained 6 bases not matched to a gene. This CDR3 is built from 14 residues. The CDR3 nucleotides read TGTGCCAGCAGCCCCGGACAGGGGAGCTATGGCTACACCTTC. It translates to CASSPGQGSYGYTF.

V is TRBV7-2 and J is TRBJ2-1; D remains ambiguous. The CDR3 length is 16 residues. With 5 bases removed from V and 8 bases from J, the gap between germline ends came to 22 bases. Per germline, CDR1 SGHTA and CDR2 FQGNSA. The CDR3 DNA is TGTGCCAGCAGCCTCGGCCTAGGACGGCCACTGCATGAGCAGTTCTTC. Its protein is CASSLGLGRPLHEQFF.

The chain has TRBV7-9 and TRBJ2-5; 10 bases are shared with TRBD2. The V segment lost 5 bases and the J segment 5 bases; nucleotides outside the gene matches: 14. Germline CDR1 is SEHNR and CDR2 is FQNEAQ (reference sequence). The CDR3 loop spans 17 amino acids. The CDR3 is CASSLRRASGGRETQYF. CDR3 nucleotides: TGTGCCAGCAGCCTCAGGCGGGCTAGCGGGGGCCGGGAGACCCAGTACTTC. Filled out from reference TRBV7-9 and TRBJ2-5, the complete variable domain reads DTGVSQNPRHKITKRGQNVTFRCDPISEHNRLYWYRQTLGQGPEFLTYFQNEAQLEKSRLLSDRFSAERPKGSFSTLEIQRTEQGDSAMYLCASSLRRASGGRETQYFGPGTRLLVL.

A few counts support this clonotype. The rearrangement uses TRBV20-1 and TRBJ2-7; a possible D gene is TRBD2 (5 bases). Germline V CDR1 and CDR2: DFQATT, SNEGSKA (reference sequence). Between the trimmed V and J ends, which lost 3 bases and 6 bases, there was a span of 15 bases. The CDR3 is made up of 13 amino acids. The CDR3 nucleotides are TGCAGTGCTAGTCCGGCCGGAGGCTCCGAGCAGTACTTC. Translating gives CSASPAGGSEQYF.

The chain links TRBV29-1 to TRBJ2-3, with 13 bases lining up with TRBD2. Germline CDR1 SQVTM, CDR2 ANQGSEA. V shed 5 bases, J shed 1 base, and the junction held 12 bases outside the gene matches. CDR3 length equals 18 residues. The CDR3 loop is CSVRLAGGPGLRTDTQYF. Here the CDR3 DNA reads TGCAGCGTTCGACTAGCGGGGGGCCCCGGTTTGCGCACAGATACGCAGTATTTT.

This clonotype came up many times. The V call is TRBV4-2, the J call TRBJ2-5; TRBD2 matches 8 bases. The CDR3 is made up of 14 amino acids. Germline values: CDR1 LGHNA, CDR2 YNFKEQ. V shed 0 bases and J 3 bases; nucleotides not matched to a gene: 0. The CDR3 sequence: CASSQELAEETQYF. The CDR3 DNA reads TGTGCCAGCAGCCAAGAACTAGCGGAAGAGACCCAGTACTTC.

This clonotype was detected a few times. The chain links TRBV12-3 or TRBV12-4 to TRBJ1-1; 7 nucleotides line up with TRBD1. The V segment lost 5 bases and the J segment 10 bases; nucleotides outside the gene matches: 10. This CDR3 spans 13 amino acids. CDR3 region: CASSARQGLGAFF. DNA for the CDR3: TGTGCCAGCAGTGCCCGACAGGGCTTGGGAGCTTTCTTT.

The chain recombines TRBV9 with TRBJ2-7; D unclear. Germline V gene data show CDR1 as SGDLS and CDR2 as YYNGEE. CDR3 length equals 14 residues. The ends were cut back, 2 bases at V and 0 bases at J, with 9 bases in the middle. The CDR3 sequence: CASSVQSNSYEQYF. The CDR3 DNA reads TGTGCCAGCAGCGTTCAATCAAACTCCTACGAGCAGTACTTC.

The table lists this clonotype with a few counts. This chain joins TRBV20-1 and TRBJ2-5; 9 nucleotides align to TRBD2. V was pared by 4 bases and J by 5 bases, with 8 bases of the junction left unmatched. This CDR3 has 14 residues. Germline values: CDR1 DFQATT, CDR2 SNEGSKA (reference sequence). The CDR3 spells CSATLLAGRETQYF. The DNA for the CDR3 is TGCAGTGCTACGCTGCTAGCGGGGAGGGAGACCCAGTACTTC.

This clonotype came up a few times. This rearrangement joins TRBV6-2 or TRBV6-3 to TRBJ1-3; no reliable D call. This CDR3 contains 15 residues. V gave up 6 bases and J gave up 0 bases, with 12 bases separating them. Germline values: CDR1 MNHEY, CDR2 SVGEGT. The CDR3 nucleotides are TGTGCCAGCAGCGATGGACGGCTCTCTGGAAACACCATATATTTT. This encodes CASSDGRLSGNTIYF.

This clonotype was seen repeatedly, ten times or more. This chain uses TRBV12-3 or TRBV12-4 with TRBJ1-3; D perhaps matches TRBD1 (5 bases). There are 13 residues in the CDR3. The V gene lost 6 bases and the J gene lost 5 bases, with 11 bases spanning the gap. Here the CDR3 reads CASSGTRRNTIYF. Written as DNA, the CDR3 is TGTGCCAGCAGCGGGACTCGGAGAAACACCATATATTTT.

CDR3 residues: CASSLGGGPGTDTQYF. The CDR3 region has the DNA TGTGCCAGCAGCCTAGGGGGGGGGCCGGGGACAGATACGCAGTATTTT. V usage is TRBV9 and J usage is TRBJ2-3; D may be TRBD2 (7 bases). Germline V lookup: CDR1 SGDLS, CDR2 YYNGEE. The CDR3 runs to 16 residues. V was pared by 4 bases and J by 3 bases, with 18 bases between. Full variable domain (rest looked up from reference TRBV9 and TRBJ2-3): DSGVTQTPKHLITATGQRVTLRCSPRSGDLSVYWYQQSLDQGLQFLIQYYNGEERAKGNILERFSAQQFPDLHSELNLSSLELGDSALYFCASSLGGGPGTDTQYFGPGTRLTVL.